The 9 T cell receptor beta chains below come from one sample, sequenced in a study of cytomegalovirus exposure and HLA in healthy donors. This PCR relied on a set of 60 Vbeta primers and 13 Jbeta primers. Assay used: immunoSEQ multiplex PCR; TCRdb lists only in-frame clones, some missing. The repertoire has fewer than 120,000 clones, less than 85% of them found once; the top ten carry around 15%. The sample consisted of PBMCs. The receptor source for this set is a man aged 25 to 40 in good health and CMV-seropositive.

The V gene is TRBV18, the J gene TRBJ1-2; D is possibly TRBD1 (5 bases). CDR1 and CDR2 (germline): KGHSH, LQKENI. V was shortened by 2 bases and J by 4 bases, with 11 bases between the two germline ends. The CDR3 length is 14 residues. CDR3 protein: CASSPGSDSYGYTF. CDR3 DNA: TGTGCCAGCTCACCAGGGTCTGACAGCTATGGCTACACCTTC.

The gene calls are TRBV28 and TRBJ2-7, with 11 bases matching TRBD2. Germline V gives CDR1 MDHEN, CDR2 SYDVKM. J was trimmed by 2 bases and V by 3 bases; bases with no gene match: 3. The CDR3 is made up of 15 amino acids. The CDR3 nucleotides read TGTGCCAGCAGTTTCTTAGCGGGGGGGACCTACGAGCAGTACTTC. Encoded protein: CASSFLAGGTYEQYF.

The V and J genes are TRBV4-1 and TRBJ2-2; unclear D gene. V lost 1 base and J lost 2, with 8 bases in between. Germline CDR1 and CDR2: MGHRA and YSYEKL. The CDR3 length is 15 residues. The CDR3 protein is CASSQGALNTGELFF. In DNA form, the CDR3 reads TGCGCCAGCAGCCAAGGAGCCCTTAACACCGGGGAGCTGTTTTTT.

The gene calls are TRBV6-5 and TRBJ1-1; a possible D gene is TRBD1 (5 bases). Germline CDR1 reads MNHEY; CDR2 reads SVGAGI. The CDR3 contains 15 residues. The V gene lost 6 bases and the J gene lost 4 bases, with 18 bases spanning the gap. CDR3 sequence reads: CASRYLGVRSTEAFF. CDR3 coding DNA: TGTGCCAGCAGATACCTAGGGGTGAGGAGCACTGAAGCTTTCTTT.

The chain employs TRBV5-1 and TRBJ2-7; a weak D match, TRBD1 (5 bases). The ends were cut back, 4 bases at V and 0 bases at J, with 11 bases in the middle. The CDR3 sequence is 14 residues long. CDR1 SGHRS and CDR2 YFSETQ come from the germline V gene. The CDR3, as DNA: TGCGCCAGCAGCCTGCGACAGCCCTCCTACGAGCAGTACTTC. It is translated as CASSLRQPSYEQYF.

The chain employs TRBV7-6 and TRBJ1-3; maybe TRBD1 (6 bases). CDR3 size: 14 residues. Germline V gives CDR1 SGHVS, CDR2 FNYEAQ. The V and J ends lost 2 bases and 4 bases respectively, with 9 bases between them. The DNA of the CDR3 is TGTGCCAGCAGCTTACAGGGGTTCGGAAACACCATATATTTT. Translation gives CASSLQGFGNTIYF.

CDR3 nucleotide sequence: TGTGCCAGCTCCAGGGACATAATACAAGAGACCCAGTACTTC. It specifies CASSRDIIQETQYF. V usage is TRBV11-2 and J usage is TRBJ2-5; possibly TRBD1 for D (6 bases). V was pared by 8 bases and J by 2 bases, with 15 bases between. The CDR3 runs to 14 residues. The germline gives CDR1 SGHAT, CDR2 FQNNGV.

The chain carries TRBV2 and TRBJ2-3, with 8 bases matching TRBD2. The CDR3 sequence is 12 residues long. The V gene's germline CDR1 is SNHLY and CDR2 FYNNEI. Trimming at V came to 6 bases and at J to 12 bases, leaving 8 bases not matched to a gene. DNA for the CDR3: TGTGCCAGCAGCGTACCGGGACTAGAACAGTATTTT. Protein: CASSVPGLEQYF.

The chain carries TRBV18 and TRBJ2-7; no reliable D call. V lost 4 bases and J 1 base, leaving 17 bases between the germline ends. The CDR3 extends over 16 amino acids. The germline gives CDR1 KGHSH, CDR2 LQKENI. In DNA, the CDR3 is TGTGCCAGCTCACAAAATGATCCGGGTTCATCCTACGAGCAGTACTTC. It encodes CASSQNDPGSSYEQYF.